This TCR beta chain was sequenced for a study of cytomegalovirus exposure and HLA in healthy donors. Looking at the study overall: In a later analysis, it was reported that the approximately 120 validation repertoires had been produced on the same platform as the roughly 610 repertoires belonging to the first cohort.

This CDR3 comprises 12 residues. Germline-derived CDR1 and CDR2 are MNHNY and SVGAGI (reference sequence). V lost 7 bases and J lost 7, with 13 bases in between. Sequenced by immunoSEQ multiplex PCR; TCRdb stores in-frame clones only, minus some. The table includes about 140,000 clones, around four fifths detected once. Study outcomes and limitations: In the approximately 130 validation repertoires, about 94% of cluster scores exceeded 0, per a later analysis. Cytomegalovirus association was listed for 164 TCR beta chains.

In regard to this clone: Antigen specificity is unknown.

The sequence was collected from a woman aged 30 to 39 in good health and CMV-seronegative. Sequences were obtained from PBMCs. The V gene is TRBV6-6, the J gene TRBJ1-2; weak D call: TRBD1 (6 bases). DNA of the CDR3: TGTGCCAGCACCACAAACAGGGTTGGCTACACCTTC. Translating it yields CASTTNRVGYTF.